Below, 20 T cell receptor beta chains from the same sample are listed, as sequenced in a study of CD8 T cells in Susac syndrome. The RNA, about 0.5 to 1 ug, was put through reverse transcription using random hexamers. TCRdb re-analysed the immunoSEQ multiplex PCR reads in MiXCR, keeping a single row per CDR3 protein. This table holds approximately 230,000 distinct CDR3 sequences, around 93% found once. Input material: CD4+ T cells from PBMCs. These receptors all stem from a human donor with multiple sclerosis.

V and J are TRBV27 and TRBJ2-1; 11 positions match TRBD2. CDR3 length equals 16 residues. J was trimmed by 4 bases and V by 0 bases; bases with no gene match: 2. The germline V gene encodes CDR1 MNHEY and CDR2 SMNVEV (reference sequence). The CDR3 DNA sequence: TGTGCCAGCAGTTTATCGCTAGCGGGGGGATACAATGAGCAGTTCTTC. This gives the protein CASSLSLAGGYNEQFF.

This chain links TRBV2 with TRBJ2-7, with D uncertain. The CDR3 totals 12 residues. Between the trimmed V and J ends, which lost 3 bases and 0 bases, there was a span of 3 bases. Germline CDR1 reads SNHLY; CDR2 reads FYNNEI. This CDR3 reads CASSESSYEQYF. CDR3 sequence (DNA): TGTGCCAGCAGTGAGAGCTCCTACGAGCAGTACTTC.

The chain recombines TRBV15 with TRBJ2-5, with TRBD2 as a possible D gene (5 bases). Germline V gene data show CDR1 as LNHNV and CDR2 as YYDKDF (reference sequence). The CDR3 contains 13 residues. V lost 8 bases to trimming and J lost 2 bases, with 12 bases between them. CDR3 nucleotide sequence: TGTGCCACCTCGCGGGCGCTTCAAGAGACCCAGTACTTC. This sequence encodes CATSRALQETQYF.

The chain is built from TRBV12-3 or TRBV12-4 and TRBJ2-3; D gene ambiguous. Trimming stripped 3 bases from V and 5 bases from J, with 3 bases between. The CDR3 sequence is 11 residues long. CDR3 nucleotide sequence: TGTGCCAGCAGTTTTAAAGATACGCAGTATTTT. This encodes CASSFKDTQYF.

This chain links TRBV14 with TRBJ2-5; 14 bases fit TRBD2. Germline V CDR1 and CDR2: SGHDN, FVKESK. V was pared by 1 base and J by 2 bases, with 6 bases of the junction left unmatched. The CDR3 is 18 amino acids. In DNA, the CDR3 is TGTGCCAGCAGCCAAGGATCGGGACTAGCGGGAGTACAAGAGACCCAGTACTTC. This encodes CASSQGSGLAGVQETQYF.

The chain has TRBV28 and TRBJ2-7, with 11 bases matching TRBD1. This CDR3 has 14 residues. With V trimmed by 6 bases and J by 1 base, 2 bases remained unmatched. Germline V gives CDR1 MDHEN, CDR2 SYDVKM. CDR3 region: CASSGTGGSYEQYF. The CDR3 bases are TGTGCCAGCAGCGGGACAGGGGGTTCCTACGAGCAGTACTTC.

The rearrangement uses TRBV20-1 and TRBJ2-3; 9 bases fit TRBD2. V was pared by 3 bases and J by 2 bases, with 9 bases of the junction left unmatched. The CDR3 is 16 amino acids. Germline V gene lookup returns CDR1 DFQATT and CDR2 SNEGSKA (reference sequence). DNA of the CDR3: TGCAGTGCTAGTGAGGGGCTAGCGGGATCCACAGATACGCAGTATTTT. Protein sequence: CSASEGLAGSTDTQYF.

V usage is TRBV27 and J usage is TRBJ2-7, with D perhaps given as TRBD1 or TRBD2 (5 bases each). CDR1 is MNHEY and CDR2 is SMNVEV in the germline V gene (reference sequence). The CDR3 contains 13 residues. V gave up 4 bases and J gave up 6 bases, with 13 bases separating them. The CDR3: CASSWDPTAEQYV. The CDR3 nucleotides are TGTGCCAGCAGTTGGGACCCGACAGCCGAGCAGTACGTC.

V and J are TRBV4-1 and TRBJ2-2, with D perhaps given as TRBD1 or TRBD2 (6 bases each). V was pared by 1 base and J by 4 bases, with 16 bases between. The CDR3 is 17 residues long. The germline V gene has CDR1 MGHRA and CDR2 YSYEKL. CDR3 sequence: CASSQAVTGAGTGELFF. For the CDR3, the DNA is TGCGCCAGCAGCCAAGCTGTGACGGGGGCGGGCACCGGGGAGCTGTTTTTT.

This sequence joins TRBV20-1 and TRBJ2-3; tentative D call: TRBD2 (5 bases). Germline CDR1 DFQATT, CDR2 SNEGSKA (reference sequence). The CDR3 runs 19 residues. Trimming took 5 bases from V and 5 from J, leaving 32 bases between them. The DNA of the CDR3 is TGCAGTGCTCTAAGCCGGGGAATATTCCTCGGGAACAGTGAAGATACGCAGTATTTT. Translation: CSALSRGIFLGNSEDTQYF.

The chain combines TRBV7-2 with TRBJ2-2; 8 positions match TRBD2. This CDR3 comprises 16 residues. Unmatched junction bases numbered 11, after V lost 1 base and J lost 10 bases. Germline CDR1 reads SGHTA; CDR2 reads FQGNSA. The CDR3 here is CASSLEAGGPGLELFF. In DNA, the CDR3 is TGTGCCAGCAGCTTAGAGGCGGGGGGACCGGGTTTGGAGCTGTTTTTT.

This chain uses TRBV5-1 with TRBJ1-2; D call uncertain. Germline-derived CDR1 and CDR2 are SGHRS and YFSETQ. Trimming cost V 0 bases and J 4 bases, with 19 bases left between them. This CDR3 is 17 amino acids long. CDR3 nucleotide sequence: TGCGCCAGCAGCTTGGCCGACTCCGGGGAGGCCACCTATGGCTACACCTTC. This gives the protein CASSLADSGEATYGYTF.

DNA of the CDR3: TGTGCCAGCAGCCCCCTGTATGGGAACACTGAAGCTTTCTTT. It specifies CASSPLYGNTEAFF. The chain uses TRBV7-9 and TRBJ1-1; D is unclear. The CDR3 spans 14 residues. Germline V gene sequence: CDR1 SEHNR, CDR2 FQNEAQ (reference sequence). V lost 5 bases to trimming and J lost 1 base, with 11 bases between them. Combining the CDR3 with reference TRBV7-9 and TRBJ1-1 gives the whole variable domain DTGVSQNPRHKITKRGQNVTFRCDPISEHNRLYWYRQTLGQGPEFLTYFQNEAQLEKSRLLSDRFSAERPKGSFSTLEIQRTEQGDSAMYLCASSPLYGNTEAFFGQGTRLTVV.

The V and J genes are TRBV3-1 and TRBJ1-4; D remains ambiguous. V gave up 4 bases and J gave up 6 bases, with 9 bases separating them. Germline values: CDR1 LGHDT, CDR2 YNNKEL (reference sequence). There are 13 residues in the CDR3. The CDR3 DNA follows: TGTGCCAGCAGCCCTTGGACTGATGAAAAACTGTTTTTT. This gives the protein CASSPWTDEKLFF.

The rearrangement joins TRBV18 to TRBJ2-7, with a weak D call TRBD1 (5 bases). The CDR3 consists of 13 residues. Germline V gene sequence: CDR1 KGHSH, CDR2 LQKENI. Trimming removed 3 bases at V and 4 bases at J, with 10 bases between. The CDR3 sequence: CASSPAGQYEQYF. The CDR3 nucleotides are TGTGCCAGCTCACCGGCAGGGCAATACGAGCAGTACTTC.

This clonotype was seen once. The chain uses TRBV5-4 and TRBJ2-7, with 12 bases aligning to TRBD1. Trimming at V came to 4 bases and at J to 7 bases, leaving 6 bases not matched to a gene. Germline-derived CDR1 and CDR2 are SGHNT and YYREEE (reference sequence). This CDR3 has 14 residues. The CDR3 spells CASSSRDRGREQYF. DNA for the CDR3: TGTGCCAGCAGCAGCCGGGACAGGGGGCGGGAGCAGTACTTC.

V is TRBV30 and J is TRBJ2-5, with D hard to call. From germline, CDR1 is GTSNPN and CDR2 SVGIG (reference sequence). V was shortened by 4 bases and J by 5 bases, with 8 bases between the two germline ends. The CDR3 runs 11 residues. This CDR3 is CAWTLGETQYF. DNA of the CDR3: TGTGCCTGGACCCTCGGCGAGACCCAGTACTTC.

In nucleotides, the CDR3 is TGTGCCAGCAGCTACCATAGCGGGAGGTCAGATACGCAGTATTTT. This codes for CASSYHSGRSDTQYF. The rearrangement links TRBV7-3 to TRBJ2-3; 10 bases match TRBD2. Per the germline V gene, CDR1 is SGHTA and CDR2 is FQGTGA. After removal of 4 bases from V and 4 bases from J, the junction contained 5 bases not matched to a gene. This CDR3 contains 15 residues.

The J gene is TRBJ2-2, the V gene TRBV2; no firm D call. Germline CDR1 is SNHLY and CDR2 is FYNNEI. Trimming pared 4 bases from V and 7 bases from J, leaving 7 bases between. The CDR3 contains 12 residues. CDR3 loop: CASSALGGELFF. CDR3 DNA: TGTGCCAGCAGTGCTCTAGGCGGGGAGCTGTTTTTT.

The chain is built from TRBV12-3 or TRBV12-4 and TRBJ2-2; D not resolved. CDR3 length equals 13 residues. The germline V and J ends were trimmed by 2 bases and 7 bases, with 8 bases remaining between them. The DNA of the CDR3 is TGTGCCAGCAGTTTATCGGGTGGCGGGGAGCTGTTTTTT. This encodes CASSLSGGGELFF.